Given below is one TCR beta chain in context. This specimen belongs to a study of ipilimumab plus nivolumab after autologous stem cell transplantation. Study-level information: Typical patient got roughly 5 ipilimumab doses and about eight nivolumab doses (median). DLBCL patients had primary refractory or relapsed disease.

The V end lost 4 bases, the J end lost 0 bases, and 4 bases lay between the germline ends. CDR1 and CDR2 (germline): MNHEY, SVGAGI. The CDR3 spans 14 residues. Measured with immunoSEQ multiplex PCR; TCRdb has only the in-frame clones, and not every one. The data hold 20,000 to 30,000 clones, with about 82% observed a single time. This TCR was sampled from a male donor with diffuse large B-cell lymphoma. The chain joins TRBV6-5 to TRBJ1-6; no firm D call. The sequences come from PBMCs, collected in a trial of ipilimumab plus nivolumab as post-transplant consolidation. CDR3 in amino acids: CASSSGSYNSPLHF. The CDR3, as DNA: TGTGCCAGCAGTTCTGGCTCCTATAATTCACCCCTCCACTTT.